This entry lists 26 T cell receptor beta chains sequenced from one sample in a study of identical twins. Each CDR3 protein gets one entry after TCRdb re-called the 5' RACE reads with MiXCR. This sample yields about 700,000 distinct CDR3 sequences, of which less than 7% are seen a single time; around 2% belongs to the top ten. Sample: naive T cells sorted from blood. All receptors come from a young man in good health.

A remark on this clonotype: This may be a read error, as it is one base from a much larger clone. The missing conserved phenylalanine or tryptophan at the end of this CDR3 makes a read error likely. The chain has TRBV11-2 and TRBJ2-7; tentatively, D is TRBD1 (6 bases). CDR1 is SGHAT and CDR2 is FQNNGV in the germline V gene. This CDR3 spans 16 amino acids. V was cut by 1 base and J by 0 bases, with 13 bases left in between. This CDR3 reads CASSLGYRDSSYEQYI. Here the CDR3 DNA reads TGTGCCAGCAGCTTAGGTTACAGGGATAGCTCCTACGAGCAGTACATC.

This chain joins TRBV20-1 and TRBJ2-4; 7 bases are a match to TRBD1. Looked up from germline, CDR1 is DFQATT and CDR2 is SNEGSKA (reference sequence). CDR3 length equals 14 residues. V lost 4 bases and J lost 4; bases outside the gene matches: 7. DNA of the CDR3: TGCAGTGCTAATCCTACGGGACAGAAAAACATTCAGTACTTC. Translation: CSANPTGQKNIQYF.

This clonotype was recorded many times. The CDR3 DNA reads as TGTGCCAGTAGTCCAGGGGACGTTGGCGCGCAGTATTTT. Protein: CASSPGDVGAQYF. V and J are TRBV19 and TRBJ2-3; possible D gene TRBD1, 6 bases. The germline gives CDR1 LNHDA, CDR2 SQIVND (reference sequence). The CDR3 is 13 residues long. V lost 5 bases to trimming and J lost 10 bases, with 16 bases between them.

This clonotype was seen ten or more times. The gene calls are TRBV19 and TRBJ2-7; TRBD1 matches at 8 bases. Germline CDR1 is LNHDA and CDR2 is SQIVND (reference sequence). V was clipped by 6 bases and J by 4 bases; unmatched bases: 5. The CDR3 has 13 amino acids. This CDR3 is CASRGQGGYEQYF. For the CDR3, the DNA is TGTGCCAGTAGAGGACAGGGCGGGTACGAGCAGTACTTC.

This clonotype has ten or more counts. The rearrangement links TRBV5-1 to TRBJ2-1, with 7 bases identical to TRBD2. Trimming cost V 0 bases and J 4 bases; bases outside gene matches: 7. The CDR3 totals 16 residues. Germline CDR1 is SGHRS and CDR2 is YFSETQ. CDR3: CASSLGGGGVYNEQFF. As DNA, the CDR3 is TGCGCCAGCAGCTTGGGAGGCGGGGGAGTTTACAATGAGCAGTTCTTC.

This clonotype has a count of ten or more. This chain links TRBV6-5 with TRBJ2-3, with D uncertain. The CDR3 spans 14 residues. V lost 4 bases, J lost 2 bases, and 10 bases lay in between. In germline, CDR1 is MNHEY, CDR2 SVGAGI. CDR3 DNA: TGTGCCAGCAGTTTGCAGAGAACCACAGATACGCAGTATTTT. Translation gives CASSLQRTTDTQYF.

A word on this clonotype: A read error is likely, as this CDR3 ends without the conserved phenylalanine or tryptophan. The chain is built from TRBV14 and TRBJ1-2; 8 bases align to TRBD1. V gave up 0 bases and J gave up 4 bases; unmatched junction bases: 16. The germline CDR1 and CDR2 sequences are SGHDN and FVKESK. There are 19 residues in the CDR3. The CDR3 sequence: CASSQEWGTGPPGSYGYTY. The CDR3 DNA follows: TGTGCCAGCAGCCAAGAATGGGGGACAGGTCCGCCCGGCAGCTATGGCTACACCTAC.

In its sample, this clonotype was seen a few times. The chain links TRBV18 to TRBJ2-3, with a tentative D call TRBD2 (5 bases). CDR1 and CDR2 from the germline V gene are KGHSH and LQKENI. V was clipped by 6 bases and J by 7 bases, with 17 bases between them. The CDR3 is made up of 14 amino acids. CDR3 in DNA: TGTGCCAGCTCGCCGGAGGTATCGGCCCATACGCAGTATTTT. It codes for CASSPEVSAHTQYF.

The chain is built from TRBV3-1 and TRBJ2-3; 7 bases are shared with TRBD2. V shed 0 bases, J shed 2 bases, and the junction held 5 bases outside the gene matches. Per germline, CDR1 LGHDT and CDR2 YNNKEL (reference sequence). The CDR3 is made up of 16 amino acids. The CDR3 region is CASSQDLAGATDTQYF. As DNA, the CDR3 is TGTGCCAGCAGCCAAGATCTTGCGGGAGCCACAGATACGCAGTATTTT.

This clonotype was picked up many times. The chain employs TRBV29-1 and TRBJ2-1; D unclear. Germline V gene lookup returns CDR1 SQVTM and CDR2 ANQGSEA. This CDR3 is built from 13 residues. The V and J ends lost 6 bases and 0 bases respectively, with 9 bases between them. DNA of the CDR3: TGCAGCGTGTGTCCTAGCTCCTACAATGAGCAGTTCTTC. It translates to CSVCPSSYNEQFF.

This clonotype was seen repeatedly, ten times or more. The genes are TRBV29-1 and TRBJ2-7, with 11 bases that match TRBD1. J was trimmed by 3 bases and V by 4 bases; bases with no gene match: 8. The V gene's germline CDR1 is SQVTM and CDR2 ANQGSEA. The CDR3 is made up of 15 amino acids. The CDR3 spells CSVVRAGQGVYEQYF. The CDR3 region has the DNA TGCAGCGTTGTTCGCGCGGGACAGGGGGTCTACGAGCAGTACTTC.

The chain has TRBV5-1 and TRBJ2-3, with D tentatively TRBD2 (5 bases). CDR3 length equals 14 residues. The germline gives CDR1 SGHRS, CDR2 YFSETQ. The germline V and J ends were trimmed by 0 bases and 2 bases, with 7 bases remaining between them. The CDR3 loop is CASSLERITDTQYF. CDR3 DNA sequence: TGCGCCAGCAGCTTGGAGCGGATCACAGATACGCAGTATTTT.

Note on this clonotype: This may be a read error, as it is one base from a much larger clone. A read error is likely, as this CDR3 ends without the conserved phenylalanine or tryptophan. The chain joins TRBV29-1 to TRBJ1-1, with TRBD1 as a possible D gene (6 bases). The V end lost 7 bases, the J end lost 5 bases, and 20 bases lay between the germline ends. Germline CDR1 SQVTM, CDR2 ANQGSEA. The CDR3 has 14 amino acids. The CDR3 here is CSARSRGLGTEAFC. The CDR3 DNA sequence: TGCAGCGCCCGCTCTCGGGGGCTGGGAACTGAAGCTTTCTGT.

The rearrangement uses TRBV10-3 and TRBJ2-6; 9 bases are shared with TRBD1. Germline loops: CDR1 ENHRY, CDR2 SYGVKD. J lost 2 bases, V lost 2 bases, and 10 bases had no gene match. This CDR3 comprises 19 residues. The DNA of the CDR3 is TGTGCCATCAGTGAGCCCCCAGGGACAGGGAGAGCTGGGGCCAACGTCCTGACTTTC. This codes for CAISEPPGTGRAGANVLTF.

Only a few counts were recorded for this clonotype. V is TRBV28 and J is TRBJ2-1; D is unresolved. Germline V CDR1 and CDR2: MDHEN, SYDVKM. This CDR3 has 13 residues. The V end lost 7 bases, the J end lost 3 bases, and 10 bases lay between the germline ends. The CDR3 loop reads CASTSGYYNEQFF. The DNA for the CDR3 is TGTGCCAGCACCTCGGGCTACTACAATGAGCAGTTCTTC.

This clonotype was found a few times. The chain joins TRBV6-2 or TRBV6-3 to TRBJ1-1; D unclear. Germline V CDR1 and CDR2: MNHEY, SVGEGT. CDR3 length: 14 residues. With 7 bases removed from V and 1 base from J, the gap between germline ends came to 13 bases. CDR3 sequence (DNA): TGTGCCAGCAACCGCGGCTTAACGAACACTGAAGCTTTCTTT. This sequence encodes CASNRGLTNTEAFF.

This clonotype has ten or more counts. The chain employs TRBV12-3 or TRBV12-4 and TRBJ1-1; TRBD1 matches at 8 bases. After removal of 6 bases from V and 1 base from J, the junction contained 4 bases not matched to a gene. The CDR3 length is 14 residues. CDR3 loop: CASSRGRGNTEAFF. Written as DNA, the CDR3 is TGTGCCAGCAGCAGGGGGCGAGGGAACACTGAAGCTTTCTTT.

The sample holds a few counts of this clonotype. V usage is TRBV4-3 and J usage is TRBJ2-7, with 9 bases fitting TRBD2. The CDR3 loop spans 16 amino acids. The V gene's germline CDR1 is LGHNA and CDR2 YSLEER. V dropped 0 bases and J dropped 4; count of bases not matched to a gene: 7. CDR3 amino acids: CASSQEETSGSYEQYF. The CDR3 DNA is TGCGCCAGCAGCCAAGAAGAGACTAGCGGTTCTTACGAGCAGTACTTC.

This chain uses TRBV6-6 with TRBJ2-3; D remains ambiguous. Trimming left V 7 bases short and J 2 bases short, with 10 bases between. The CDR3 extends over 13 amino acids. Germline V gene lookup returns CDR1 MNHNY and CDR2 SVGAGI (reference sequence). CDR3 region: CASNPAATDTQYF. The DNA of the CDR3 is TGTGCCAGCAATCCGGCCGCCACAGATACGCAGTATTTT.

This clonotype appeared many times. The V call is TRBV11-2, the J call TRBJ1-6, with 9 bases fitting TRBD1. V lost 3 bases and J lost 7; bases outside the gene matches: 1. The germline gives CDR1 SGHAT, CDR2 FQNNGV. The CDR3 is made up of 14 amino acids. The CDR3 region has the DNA TGTGCCAGCAGCTTGGGGACAGGGAATTCACCCCTCCACTTT. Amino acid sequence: CASSLGTGNSPLHF.

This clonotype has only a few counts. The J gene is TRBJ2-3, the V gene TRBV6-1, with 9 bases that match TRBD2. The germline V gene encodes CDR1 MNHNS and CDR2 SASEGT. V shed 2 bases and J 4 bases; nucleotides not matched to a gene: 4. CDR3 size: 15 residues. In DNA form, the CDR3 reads TGTGCCAGCAGTGAAATGCTAGCGGGATCAGATACGCAGTATTTT. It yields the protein CASSEMLAGSDTQYF.

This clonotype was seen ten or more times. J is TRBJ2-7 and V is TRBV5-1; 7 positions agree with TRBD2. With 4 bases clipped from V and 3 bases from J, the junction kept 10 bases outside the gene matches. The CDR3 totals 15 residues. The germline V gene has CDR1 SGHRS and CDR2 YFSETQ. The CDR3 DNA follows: TGCGCCAGCAGCCGCGACCCCGGGACTAACTACGAGCAGTACGTC. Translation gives CASSRDPGTNYEQYV.

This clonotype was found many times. The CDR3 here is CSATRSGGAIETQYF. The CDR3 DNA is TGCAGTGCTACCCGCTCAGGGGGCGCGATCGAGACCCAGTACTTC. This sequence joins TRBV20-1 and TRBJ2-5; TRBD1 matches at 8 bases. Looked up from germline, CDR1 is DFQATT and CDR2 is SNEGSKA (reference sequence). There are 15 residues in the CDR3. J was trimmed by 5 bases and V by 4 bases; bases with no gene match: 12.

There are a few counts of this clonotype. The CDR3 loop is CASSVGRGEETQYF. Written as DNA, the CDR3 is TGTGCCAGCAGCGTGGGACGGGGGGAAGAGACCCAGTACTTC. The chain couples TRBV9 to TRBJ2-5; 7 positions match TRBD2. Germline assignment: CDR1 SGDLS and CDR2 YYNGEE. The CDR3 has 14 amino acids. After removal of 2 bases from V and 3 bases from J, the junction contained 4 bases not matched to a gene.

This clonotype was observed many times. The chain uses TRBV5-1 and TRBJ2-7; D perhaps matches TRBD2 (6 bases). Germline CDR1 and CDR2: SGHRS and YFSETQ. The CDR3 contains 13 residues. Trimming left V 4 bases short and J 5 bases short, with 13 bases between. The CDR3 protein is CASSPGAGNEQYV. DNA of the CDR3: TGCGCCAGCAGCCCCGGGGCGGGAAACGAGCAGTACGTC.

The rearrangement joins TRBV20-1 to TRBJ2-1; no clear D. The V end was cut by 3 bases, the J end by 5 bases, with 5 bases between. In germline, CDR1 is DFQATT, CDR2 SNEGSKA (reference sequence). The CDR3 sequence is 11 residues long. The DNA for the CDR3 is TGCAGTGCTAGGGTTAACAATGAGCAGTTCTTC. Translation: CSARVNNEQFF.